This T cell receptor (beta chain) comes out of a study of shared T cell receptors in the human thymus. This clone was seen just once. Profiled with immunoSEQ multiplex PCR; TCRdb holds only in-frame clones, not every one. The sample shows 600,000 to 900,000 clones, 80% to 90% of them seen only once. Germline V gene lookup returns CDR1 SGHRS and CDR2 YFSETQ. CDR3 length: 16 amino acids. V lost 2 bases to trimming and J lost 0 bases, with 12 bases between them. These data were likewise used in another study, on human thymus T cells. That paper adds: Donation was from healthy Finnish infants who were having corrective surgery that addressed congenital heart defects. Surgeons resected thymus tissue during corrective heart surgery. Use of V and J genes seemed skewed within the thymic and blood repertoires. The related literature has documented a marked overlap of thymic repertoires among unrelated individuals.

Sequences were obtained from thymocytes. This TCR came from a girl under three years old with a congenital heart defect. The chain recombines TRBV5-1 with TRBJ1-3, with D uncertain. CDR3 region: CASSFSTLSSGNTIYF. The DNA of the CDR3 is TGCGCCAGCAGCTTCTCTACTTTGAGCTCTGGAAACACCATATATTTT.